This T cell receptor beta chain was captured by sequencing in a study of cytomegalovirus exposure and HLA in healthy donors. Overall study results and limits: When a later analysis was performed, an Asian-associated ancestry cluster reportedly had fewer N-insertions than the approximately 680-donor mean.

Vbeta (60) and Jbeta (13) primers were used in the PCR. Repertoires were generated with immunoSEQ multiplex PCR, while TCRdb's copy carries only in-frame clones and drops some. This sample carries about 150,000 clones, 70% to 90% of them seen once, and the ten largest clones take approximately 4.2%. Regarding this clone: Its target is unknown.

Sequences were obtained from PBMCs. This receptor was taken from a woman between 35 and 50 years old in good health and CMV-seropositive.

CDR3 residues: CASSGRPGQPFYEQYF. The CDR3 bases are TGTGCCAGCAGCGGACGCCCGGGACAGCCTTTCTACGAGCAGTACTTC. J is TRBJ2-7 and V is TRBV9, with 7 bases identical to TRBD1. V lost 3 bases to trimming and J lost 3 bases; unmatched junction nucleotides: 12. The CDR3 totals 16 residues. Per the germline V gene, CDR1 is SGDLS and CDR2 is YYNGEE.